This TCR beta chain was identified during a study of blood T cell repertoires in COVID-19. Study-wide context: In each case, the material was cDNA or gDNA derived from T cells, B-cell-depleted T cells, or PBMCs.

Profiling relied on immunoSEQ multiplex PCR, and the TCRdb table lists in-frame clones only, not all of them. Among some 290,000 clones listed, almost 90% were seen once. Trimming cost V 4 bases and J 4 bases; bases outside gene matches: 7. There are 14 residues in the CDR3. In germline, CDR1 is SGDLS, CDR2 YYNGEE. This rearrangement joins TRBV9 to TRBJ2-5, with 7 bases identical to TRBD1. Sample: peripheral blood. The clonotype originates from a woman aged 40 to 49 with COVID-19, enrolled during active disease. The CDR3 DNA reads TGTGCCAGCAGCTCGGGACAGCCGGGAGAGACCCAGTACTTC. Protein: CASSSGQPGETQYF.